This T cell receptor beta chain was found in a study of vaccination and CD4 T cells after COVID-19. The treatment: approximately 9-day PBMC culture with coronavirus spike peptide pools or control peptides (ViraFEST assay). Fresh IL-2 medium replaced half the culture medium on days 3 and 7. The Oncomine TCR Beta short-read assay generated sequence data from the DNA of cultured CD4+ T cells. From CD4+ T cells that had been cultured, genomic DNA was extracted. Each CDR3 protein gets one entry after TCRdb re-called the PCR reads with MiXCR. The sample consists of roughly 9,000 distinct CDR3 sequences, 59% of them appearing once. There are a few counts of this clonotype. Its specificity is unknown. CDR3 length: 14 residues. Trimming pared 4 bases from V and 4 bases from J, leaving 13 bases between. The germline V gene has CDR1 SGHVS and CDR2 FQNEAQ.

The rearrangement links TRBV7-8 to TRBJ2-5; D may be TRBD2 (6 bases). Specimen: CD4+ T cells from blood, cultured in vitro. The clonotype originates from a human donor who had recovered from COVID-19. CDR3 residues: CASSSRLGVETQYF. In nucleotides, the CDR3 is TGTGCCAGCAGCTCTAGACTAGGGGTAGAGACCCAGTACTTC.